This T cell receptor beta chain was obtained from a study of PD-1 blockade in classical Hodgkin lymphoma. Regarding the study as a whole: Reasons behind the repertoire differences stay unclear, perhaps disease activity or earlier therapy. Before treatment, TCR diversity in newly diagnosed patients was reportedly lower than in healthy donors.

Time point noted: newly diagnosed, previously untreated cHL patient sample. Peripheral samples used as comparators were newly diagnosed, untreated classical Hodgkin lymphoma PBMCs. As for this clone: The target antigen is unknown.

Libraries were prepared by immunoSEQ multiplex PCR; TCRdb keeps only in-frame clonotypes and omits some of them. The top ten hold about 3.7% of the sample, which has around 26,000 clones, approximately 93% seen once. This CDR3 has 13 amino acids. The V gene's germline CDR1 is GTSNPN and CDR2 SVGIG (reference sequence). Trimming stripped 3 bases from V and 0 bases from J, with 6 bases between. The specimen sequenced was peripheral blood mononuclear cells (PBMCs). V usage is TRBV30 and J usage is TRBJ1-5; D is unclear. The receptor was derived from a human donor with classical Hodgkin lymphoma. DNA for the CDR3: TGTGCCTGGAGCAAGGCTAGCAATCAGCCCCAGCATTTT. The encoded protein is CAWSKASNQPQHF.